The entry below describes one TCR beta chain. Its antigen is currently not known. The record has no base qualities; no much larger clone is one base away. The time point label for this specimen denotes: baseline before first vaccination. Samples from vaccinated people were obtained from the UK trials COV001 and COV002, which included a single-blind randomized controlled phase 2/3 trial of AZD1222 (ChAdOx1 nCoV-19) in healthy adults. For TCRbeta chain sequencing, PBMC samples from trial participants were taken at day 0 and at day 28 after the second dose. According to the germline V gene, CDR1 reads SGHAT and CDR2 reads FQNNGV. Relative to germline, V is missing 5 bases and J is missing 9 bases, with 12 bases of the junction outside any gene match. Taken from cysteine to phenylalanine, the CDR3 has 15 residues. The retained sequence is limited to the CDR3, 45 bases, with the frame set at the first base.

This specimen comes from a study of T cell responses to AZD1222 COVID-19 vaccine (dated by TCRdb to about 2021). The study in broad terms: AZD1222 recipients with second doses at about 4 weeks or about 12 weeks were pooled, because spike-specific TCR depth and breadth did not differ between schedules. Trial participants were enrolled by age into subgroups of 18-55, 56-69 and 70-plus years, and approximately 150, 30 and 60 TCR-sequenced participants, respectively, were included in these subgroups. A total of 240 or so trial participants underwent TCR sequencing, of whom around 210 had received two doses of AZD1222 and about 25 had received two doses of the MenACWY control vaccine.

Broad study findings and their caveats: In the small 56-69-year group, the increase in depth fell short of significance, most likely because of low power. Conclusions about previously exposed vaccinees are limited, since just five to seven AZD1222 recipients were seropositive for SARS-CoV-2 at baseline. After two AZD1222 doses, both the breadth and the depth of spike-specific TCRs were significantly higher than at day 0 and than in MenACWY recipients. Nearly half of unique spike-specific TCRs reportedly recognized epitopes outside regions mutated in the B.1.351 and B.1.1.7 variants. Because no day 14 peak-response samples were available, repertoires were characterized only after the peak T cell response. Vaccine-associated CD4 TCRs spanned the whole spike protein, with dominant responses in regions 160-218 and 743-854. Participants were mostly white British and included more females than males, and it was suggested by the authors that clonal diversity may have been underestimated.

The CDR3 regions of human TCRbeta chains were analyzed by immunosequencing. The paper's data handling went like this. Repertoire TCRs were matched against a reference library of SARS-CoV-2-specific TCRs generated with the MIRA antigen-specificity platform. Breadth was defined as the fraction of unique TCRs that were SARS-CoV-2-associated, and depth was defined as the fraction of total T cells that were SARS-CoV-2-associated. Using the MIRA data, every spike-specific TCR was mapped to the spike region that the TCR reacted to and assigned to either a CD4 or a CD8 class. Log10-transformed breadth and depth values were compared by one-way ANOVA with Sidak's multiple comparisons tests. This immuneACCESS table, as held by TCRdb, lists in-frame sequences with V and J called but not all clones. Of the missing ones, under half trace to an unresolved V gene in checked studies; the others have no known cause. The DNA was the basis for D and trimming; V, J and clone size are from that table. Counted in this sample were around 95,000 clones; around nine tenths of them appeared once. The ten largest clones take up over 1.5% of the sample.

The TCR comes from an adult in good health. This sample comprised peripheral blood, obtained on day 0 of AZD1222 vaccination. This chain joins TRBV11-2 to TRBJ2-1; TRBD2 aligns with 8 central bases. DNA sequence: TGTGCCAGCAGCCCCAGACTAGCGCGTGAGGCTGAGCAGTTCTTC. This translates into CASSPRLAREAEQFF.